The 18 T cell receptor beta chains given below trace back to one sample, sequenced in a study of human T cells and chemical hapten exposure. Each CDR3 protein is one row after TCRdb ran MiXCR on the RACE reads. The sample contains 65,000 or so distinct CDR3 sequences, under 7.5% of which appear only once. The time point: healthy volunteer bleed at 6 weeks. Researchers extracted total RNA from unfractionated whole blood. Sequencing used whole blood. These receptor sequences come from a female donor in good health. Some clones in this sample may be carry-over from other donors' samples.

This clonotype was counted many times. The chain uses TRBV11-2 and TRBJ2-3; a possible D gene is TRBD1 (6 bases). The ends were cut back, 1 base at V and 5 bases at J, with 10 bases in the middle. CDR1 and CDR2 (germline): SGHAT, FQNNGV. The CDR3 sequence is 14 residues long. As DNA, the CDR3 is TGTGCCAGCAGCTTAGTGGGGGCGGGAGATACGCAGTATTTT. Its translation: CASSLVGAGDTQYF.

This clonotype occurred a few times. The J gene is TRBJ1-5, the V gene TRBV3-1; D call uncertain. Trimming left V 0 bases short and J 1 base short, with 10 bases between. Germline V gene data show CDR1 as LGHDT and CDR2 as YNNKEL (reference sequence). The CDR3 contains 16 residues. The DNA for the CDR3 is TGTGCCAGCAGCCAAGATCCGCCCAGAAGCAATCAGCCCCAGCATTTT. It yields the protein CASSQDPPRSNQPQHF. Supplemented by reference TRBV3-1 and TRBJ1-5, the full variable domain reads DTAVSQTPKYLVTQMGNDKSIKCEQNLGHDTMYWYKQDSKKFLKIMFSYNNKELIINETVPNRFSPKSPDKAHLNLHINSLELGDSAVYFCASSQDPPRSNQPQHFGDGTRLSIL.

This clonotype was seen repeatedly, ten times or more. The chain has TRBV12-3 or TRBV12-4 and TRBJ2-1, with a possible D match to TRBD2 (5 bases). V was shortened by 2 bases and J by 7 bases, with 12 bases between the two germline ends. This CDR3 has 14 residues. The CDR3 nucleotides are TGTGCCAGCAGTTTATTAGAGGGTTCGAATGAGCAGTTCTTC. Protein: CASSLLEGSNEQFF.

The sample holds many counts of this clonotype. This rearrangement joins TRBV5-1 to TRBJ1-1; D remains unclear. V lost 2 bases to trimming and J lost 0 bases, with 11 bases between them. The germline V gene encodes CDR1 SGHRS and CDR2 YFSETQ. The CDR3 runs to 15 residues. The CDR3: CASSFSTGMNTEAFF. The CDR3 region has the DNA TGCGCCAGCAGCTTTTCGACCGGGATGAACACTGAAGCTTTCTTT.

This clonotype has ten or more counts. The gene calls are TRBV6-1 and TRBJ1-4; D is undetermined. Germline-derived CDR1 and CDR2 are MNHNS and SASEGT. This CDR3 is built from 14 residues. V dropped 4 bases and J dropped 6 bases, with 12 bases sitting between them. The CDR3 DNA is TGTGCCAGCAGTGTCCGGAACTCTTATGAAAAACTGTTTTTT. Amino acids: CASSVRNSYEKLFF.

Many counts were recorded for this clonotype. This chain links TRBV30 with TRBJ1-1; TRBD1 is a possible D gene (6 bases). The V gene's germline CDR1 is GTSNPN and CDR2 SVGIG (reference sequence). This CDR3 is 12 amino acids long. With 3 bases removed from V and 5 bases from J, the gap between germline ends came to 10 bases. The CDR3 bases are TGTGCCTGGAGCAGGGGAGGTACTGAAGCTTTCTTT. Translating it yields CAWSRGGTEAFF.

The V call is TRBV11-3, the J call TRBJ2-3; tentatively, D is TRBD1 (6 bases). V lost 3 bases to trimming and J lost 5 bases, with 9 bases between them. Per germline, CDR1 SGHNT and CDR2 YENEEA. The CDR3 extends over 13 amino acids. The CDR3 reads CASSFRQEDTQYF. As DNA, the CDR3 is TGTGCCAGCAGCTTCCGACAGGAAGATACGCAGTATTTT.

Remarks on this clonotype: This could be a read error, since a much larger clone is one nucleotide away. This rearrangement joins TRBV20-1 to TRBJ2-1, with 7 bases fitting TRBD1. The CDR3 spans 15 residues. With 5 bases clipped from V and 2 bases from J, the junction kept 9 bases outside the gene matches. Germline lookup yields CDR1 DFQATT and CDR2 SNEGSKA (reference sequence). The CDR3 coding sequence is TGCAGTGCTCCAGCGGACAGGCAAGCCTACAATGAGCAGTTCTTC. Its protein product is CSAPADRQAYNEQFF.

J is TRBJ1-4 and V is TRBV6-1, with D unclear. Between the trimmed V and J ends, which lost 2 bases and 0 bases, there was a span of 10 bases. The CDR3 is 16 residues long. The germline CDR1 and CDR2 sequences are MNHNS and SASEGT. The CDR3 sequence is CASSERAASTNEKLFF. CDR3 sequence (DNA): TGTGCCAGCAGTGAACGGGCAGCCTCAACTAATGAAAAACTGTTTTTT.

This clonotype was observed many times. The chain carries TRBV7-2 and TRBJ1-1; 7 bases line up with TRBD1. Germline V gene data show CDR1 as SGHTA and CDR2 as FQGNSA. Losses at the gene ends were 4 bases for V and 10 bases for J; bases not matched to a gene: 9. The CDR3 totals 13 residues. CDR3 coding DNA: TGTGCCAGCAGCTCCCCGCCGGGACAGAGAGCTTTCTTT. Translation gives CASSSPPGQRAFF. The complete variable domain, with remaining parts taken from reference TRBV7-2 and TRBJ1-1, reads GAGVSQSPSNKVTEKGKDVELRCDPISGHTALYWYRQSLGQGLEFLIYFQGNSAPDKSGLPSDRFSAERTGGSVSTLTIQRTQQEDSAVYLCASSSPPGQRAFFGQGTRLTVV.

This clonotype was seen repeatedly, ten times or more. The V and J genes are TRBV4-3 and TRBJ2-5, with TRBD2 as a possible D gene (6 bases). V was trimmed by 0 bases and J by 5 bases, leaving 13 bases between them. The CDR3 contains 15 residues. Per germline, CDR1 LGHNA and CDR2 YSLEER. CDR3 in amino acids: CASSQDLAAQETQYF. In DNA, the CDR3 is TGCGCCAGCAGCCAAGATTTAGCGGCGCAGGAGACCCAGTACTTC.

The J gene is TRBJ1-5, the V gene TRBV6-2 or TRBV6-3, with 7 bases that match TRBD1. The trim removed 7 bases at V and 6 bases at J, leaving 12 bases unmatched. The CDR3 spans 15 residues. Germline loops: CDR1 MNHEY, CDR2 SVGEGT. The CDR3 loop is CASTLRDSPPQPQHF. DNA for the CDR3: TGTGCCAGCACACTCCGGGACAGCCCCCCTCAGCCCCAGCATTTT.

This clonotype was picked up a small number of times. The V gene is TRBV29-1, the J gene TRBJ2-7; 9 positions agree with TRBD2. CDR1 is SQVTM, CDR2 ANQGSEA, per germline. The CDR3 totals 13 residues. Trimming at V came to 4 bases and at J to 1 base, leaving 2 bases not matched to a gene. CDR3 DNA sequence: TGCAGCGTTGTCCTAGCGGGGTCCTACGAGCAGTACTTC. Amino acid sequence: CSVVLAGSYEQYF.

The chain couples TRBV4-3 to TRBJ2-6, with 10 positions matching TRBD1. Losses at the gene ends were 1 base for V and 2 bases for J; bases not matched to a gene: 14. Germline-derived CDR1 and CDR2 are LGHNA and YSLEER. This CDR3 is 21 amino acids long. CDR3 sequence (DNA): TGCGCCAGCAGCCAAGTCGCTCTAGTAGGGGACAGGGGAGCTGGGGCCAACGTCCTGACTTTC. It encodes CASSQVALVGDRGAGANVLTF.

This clonotype was detected ten times or more. The V and J genes are TRBV29-1 and TRBJ2-5, with TRBD2 identical over 11 bases. Trimming removed 1 base from V and 3 bases from J; junction bases left unmatched: 10. CDR3 length equals 17 residues. Germline assignment: CDR1 SQVTM and CDR2 ANQGSEA. CDR3 sequence (DNA): TGCAGCGTTGAAGTACTAGCGGGAGTCGCGGGAAAAGAGACCCAGTACTTC. Protein sequence: CSVEVLAGVAGKETQYF.

This clonotype occurred a few times. The chain links TRBV3-1 to TRBJ1-2; TRBD1 matches 7 bases. This CDR3 is built from 17 residues. The V segment lost 0 bases and the J segment 4 bases; nucleotides outside the gene matches: 11. CDR1 is LGHDT and CDR2 is YNNKEL in the germline V gene (reference sequence). CDR3 sequence: CASSQEWGLDRAYGYTF. The CDR3, as DNA: TGTGCCAGCAGCCAAGAATGGGGCCTTGACAGGGCCTATGGCTACACCTTC.

This clonotype appeared many times. The J gene is TRBJ1-1, the V gene TRBV7-2; 8 bases agree with TRBD1. V shed 5 bases and J 6 bases; nucleotides not matched to a gene: 8. This CDR3 has 14 residues. Germline lookup yields CDR1 SGHTA and CDR2 FQGNSA. The CDR3 protein is CASSPRTGRPEAFF. The CDR3 region has the DNA TGTGCCAGCAGCCCCCGGACAGGGCGCCCTGAAGCTTTCTTT.

The chain links TRBV18 to TRBJ1-1; D is ambiguous. The germline V and J ends were trimmed by 8 bases and 1 base, with 8 bases remaining between them. CDR3 length equals 12 residues. Per the germline V gene, CDR1 is KGHSH and CDR2 is LQKENI. The CDR3 region has the DNA TGTGCCAGCCGCGGACCGAACACTGAAGCTTTCTTT. This gives the protein CASRGPNTEAFF.